These T cell receptor beta chains were read from a single sample in a study of Graves' ophthalmopathy and Graves' hyperthyroidism. TCRdb re-analysed the multiplex PCR reads in MiXCR, keeping a single row per CDR3 protein. The table has about 1.1 million distinct CDR3 sequences, roughly two fifths seen once. The sequencing sample was made of peripheral blood or thyroid tissue (not recorded which). The receptors derive from an adult man with Graves' hyperthyroidism. Both conserved end residues are part of each CDR3. The D gene is left open where the match is weak. Rows give clone size only sometimes, using once, few, many, or a class for an expanded clone.

cdr3_aa cdr3_nt j_call v_call clone_size d_call
CAIGTDGYTF TGCGCCATAGGGACGGATGGCTACACCTTC TRBJ1-2 TRBV5-1 . .
CASRPTGSGATGELFF TGTGCCAGCAGACCAACCGGGTCAGGGGCTACCGGGGAGCTGTTTTTT TRBJ2-2 TRBV7-9 many .
CASTTEGKETQYF TGTGCCAGCACAACGGAAGGGAAAGAGACCCAGTACTTC TRBJ2-5 TRBV12-3/TRBV12-4 . .
CASSARGENYGYTF TGTGCCAGCAGCGCCAGGGGCGAGAACTATGGCTACACCTTC TRBJ1-2 TRBV9 many .
CASSDGPDQPQHF TGTGCCAGCAGCGATGGGCCTGATCAGCCCCAGCATTTT TRBJ1-5 TRBV7-2 many .
CASSHDRGWNTEAFF TGCGCCAGCAGCCATGACAGGGGGTGGAACACTGAAGCTTTCTTT TRBJ1-1 TRBV5-1 many TRBD1
CASSRPGQGYFEQYF TGTGCCAGTAGTCGGCCGGGACAGGGATATTTTGAGCAGTACTTC TRBJ2-7 TRBV19 . TRBD1
CASSPHRGGFTDTQYF TGCGCCAGCAGCCCCCACCGGGGGGGATTCACAGATACGCAGTATTTT TRBJ2-3 TRBV5-1 . TRBD2
CASSQDSLNSNGYTF TGTGCCAGCAGCCAAGATTCCCTTAATAGCAATGGCTACACCTTC TRBJ1-2 TRBV14 many .
CATFYEGVDTEAFF TGTGCCACCTTCTACGAGGGCGTGGACACTGAAGCTTTCTTT TRBJ1-1 TRBV15 . .
CSVGGGGSPLHF TGCAGCGTGGGGGGAGGTGGATCACCCCTCCACTTT TRBJ1-6 TRBV29-1 . .
CASSLLGESTGELFF TGTGCCAGCAGCTTATTGGGGGAATCCACCGGGGAGCTGTTTTTT TRBJ2-2 TRBV7-3 . .
CASSCPFPGQRSSGNTIYF TGTGCCAGCAGTTGTCCATTCCCGGGACAGCGAAGCTCTGGAAACACCATATATTTT TRBJ1-3 TRBV6-4 few TRBD1
CTSSPRAADSPLHF TGCACCAGCAGCCCAAGGGCAGCGGATTCACCCCTCCACTTT TRBJ1-6 TRBV4-3 many .
CSATTELSNQPQHF TGCAGTGCTACGACAGAGTTGAGCAATCAGCCCCAGCATTTT TRBJ1-5 TRBV20-1 few .